A single sample is the source of the 4 T cell receptor beta chains below, sequenced in a study of T cell responses to AZD1222 COVID-19 vaccine. Generated by immunoSEQ multiplex PCR, the TCRdb table keeps only in-frame clones and is missing some. The table includes roughly 150,000 clones, less than 95% detected once. This specimen was peripheral blood, taken on day 0 of AZD1222 vaccination. The receptors originated from an adult in good health.

The gene calls are TRBV14 and TRBJ1-2, with TRBD1 matching 7 bases. V was clipped by 4 bases and J by 3 bases; unmatched bases: 5. The length of the CDR3 is 14 residues. Germline lookup yields CDR1 SGHDN and CDR2 FVKESK. DNA for the CDR3: TGTGCCAGCAGCCCGTGGACAGGAGACTATGGCTACACCTTC. Translated, it gives CASSPWTGDYGYTF. Drawing the rest from reference TRBV14 and TRBJ1-2, the complete variable domain is EAGVTQFPSHSVIEKGQTVTLRCDPISGHDNLYWYRRVMGKEIKFLLHFVKESKQDESGMPNNRFLAERTGGTYSTLKVQPAELEDSGVYFCASSPWTGDYGYTFGSGTRLTVV.

The chain uses TRBV28 and TRBJ1-1; D is undetermined. Germline V gives CDR1 MDHEN, CDR2 SYDVKM. The CDR3 is 14 residues long. Trimming pared 6 bases from V and 4 bases from J, leaving 15 bases between. CDR3 coding DNA: TGTGCCAGCAGCGTAAGGTTCGGTGGCACTGAAGCTTTCTTT. Translated, it gives CASSVRFGGTEAFF. The full variable domain, completed using reference TRBV28 and TRBJ1-1, is DVKVTQSSRYLVKRTGEKVFLECVQDMDHENMFWYRQDPGLGLRLIYFSYDVKMKEKGDIPEGYSVSREKKERFSLILESASTNQTSMYLCASSVRFGGTEAFFGQGTRLTVV.

The rearrangement joins TRBV2 to TRBJ2-1; D may match TRBD1 or TRBD2 (5 bases each). V gave up 6 bases and J gave up 2 bases, with 14 bases separating them. This CDR3 is built from 15 residues. Germline lookup yields CDR1 SNHLY and CDR2 FYNNEI. The CDR3 spells CASSLRDGTYNEQFF. The CDR3 coding sequence is TGTGCCAGCAGCCTCCGGGACGGGACCTACAATGAGCAGTTCTTC.

The chain couples TRBV7-2 to TRBJ1-5, with D unclear. V lost 0 bases, J lost 1 base, and 4 bases lay in between. The CDR3 is 14 amino acids. Per germline, CDR1 SGHTA and CDR2 FQGNSA. The CDR3 coding sequence is TGTGCCAGCAGCTTAGCGGTGAGCAATCAGCCCCAGCATTTT. Translated: CASSLAVSNQPQHF.